One sample yielded the 16 T cell receptor beta chains listed below, sequenced in a study of T cell responses to AZD1222 COVID-19 vaccine (dated by TCRdb to the early 2020s). The time point label of this sample denotes: about 28 days (+/-7) after the second vaccine dose. The method was the immunoSEQ multiplex PCR assay. This immuneACCESS table, as held by TCRdb, lists in-frame sequences with V and J called but not all clones. Of the missing ones, under half trace to an unresolved V gene in checked studies; the others have no known cause. Within this sample are approximately 60,000 clones, with 75% to 90% of them counted one time only. The ten biggest clones cover about 7% of the sample. This material consisted of peripheral blood, taken 28 days after the second AZD1222 dose. The source of these receptors is an adult who received the AZD1222 COVID-19 vaccine.

CDR3 bases: TGTGCCAGCAGCACCCTACAGGGGTTGAGGGAGCATGGCTACACCTTC. Amino acid sequence: CASSTLQGLREHGYTF. The chain is built from TRBV7-9 and TRBJ1-2, with 7 positions matching TRBD1. CDR1 is SEHNR and CDR2 is FQNEAQ in the germline V gene (reference sequence). CDR3 size: 16 residues. Trimming removed 5 bases from V and 6 bases from J; junction bases left unmatched: 15.

The chain uses TRBV2 and TRBJ2-3; tentatively, D is TRBD2 (6 bases). The ends were cut back, 5 bases at V and 8 bases at J, with 14 bases in the middle. CDR1 is SNHLY and CDR2 is FYNNEI in the germline V gene. There are 13 residues in the CDR3. CDR3 DNA: TGTGCCAGCAGTTCACGGGACTTGAGTACGCAGTATTTT. This encodes CASSSRDLSTQYF.

This clone came up once. The V gene is TRBV7-2, the J gene TRBJ1-1; no definite D call. V was clipped by 2 bases and J by 0 bases, with 1 base between them. From germline, CDR1 is SGHTA and CDR2 FQGNSA. The CDR3 spans 12 residues. In DNA form, the CDR3 reads TGTGCCAGCAGCTTAATGAACACTGAAGCTTTCTTT. Protein: CASSLMNTEAFF.

The chain joins TRBV6-4 to TRBJ2-1; D is possibly TRBD2 (5 bases). CDR1 and CDR2 from the germline V gene are MRHNA and SNTAGT. This CDR3 is built from 13 residues. V was trimmed by 4 bases and J by 3 bases, leaving 7 bases between them. The CDR3 DNA follows: TGTGCCAGCAGTGCTACTAGCTACAATGAGCAGTTCTTC. This encodes CASSATSYNEQFF.

This clone qualifies as medium-sized. This chain links TRBV19 with TRBJ2-3; the match to TRBD2 covers 14 bases. Germline-derived CDR1 and CDR2 are LNHDA and SQIVND (reference sequence). This CDR3 comprises 15 residues. Trimming took 5 bases from V and 8 from J; bases not matched to a gene: 6. The CDR3 protein is CASSGTSGSLSTQYF. The CDR3 nucleotides are TGTGCCAGTAGTGGGACTAGCGGGAGCCTTTCTACGCAGTATTTT. Filled out from reference TRBV19 and TRBJ2-3, the complete variable domain reads DGGITQSPKYLFRKEGQNVTLSCEQNLNHDAMYWYRQDPGQGLRLIYYSQIVNDFQKGDIAEGYSVSREKKESFPLTVTSAQKNPTAFYLCASSGTSGSLSTQYFGPGTRLTVL.

The genes are TRBV6-5 and TRBJ1-6; D possibly corresponds to TRBD1 (5 bases). The V end was cut by 7 bases, the J end by 8 bases, with 15 bases between. In germline, CDR1 is MNHEY, CDR2 SVGAGI. CDR3 length: 14 residues. CDR3 DNA sequence: TGTGCCAGCAACCCCAGGGTCAACGATTCACCCCTCCACTTT. It is translated as CASNPRVNDSPLHF.

The rearrangement links TRBV5-1 to TRBJ2-1; TRBD2 aligns across 14 bases. Per the germline V gene, CDR1 is SGHRS and CDR2 is YFSETQ. The junction had 5 bases not matched to a gene; V was cut back by 2 bases and J by 7 bases. The CDR3 has 16 residues. The CDR3 DNA reads TGCGCCAGCAGCTTCCGACTAGCGGGGGGGCTAAATGAGCAGTTCTTC. It is translated as CASSFRLAGGLNEQFF.

With respect to this clone: The same CDR3 is also encoded by other DNA sequences in this sample. The chain uses TRBV5-1 and TRBJ2-7, with TRBD2 identical over 7 bases. This CDR3 comprises 12 residues. Germline V CDR1 and CDR2: SGHRS, YFSETQ. With 2 bases clipped from V and 4 bases from J, the junction kept 0 bases outside the gene matches. CDR3 nucleotide sequence: TGCGCCAGCAGCTTCGGGGGGTACGAGCAGTACTTC. It yields the protein CASSFGGYEQYF.

This chain connects TRBV5-4 to TRBJ2-1; D uncertain. V lost 4 bases and J 8 bases, leaving 16 bases between the germline ends. CDR1 SGHNT and CDR2 YYREEE come from the germline V gene (reference sequence). CDR3 length equals 14 residues. The CDR3 protein is CASSLTLTSDEQFF. CDR3 coding DNA: TGTGCCAGCAGCCTCACTCTAACCTCGGATGAGCAGTTCTTC.

This clone was found once. The chain is built from TRBV19 and TRBJ1-1; the D is unclear. The germline V gene has CDR1 LNHDA and CDR2 SQIVND (reference sequence). This CDR3 region has 15 residues. V dropped 4 bases and J dropped 1 base, with 13 bases sitting between them. CDR3 nucleotide sequence: TGTGCCAGTAGTAACAGCCCCGGGCCGAACACTGAAGCTTTCTTT. This sequence encodes CASSNSPGPNTEAFF.

The chain is built from TRBV11-2 and TRBJ1-1; no reliable D call. The CDR3 is made up of 13 amino acids. Trimming pared 4 bases from V and 5 bases from J, leaving 11 bases between. Per germline, CDR1 SGHAT and CDR2 FQNNGV. The CDR3 DNA is TGTGCCAGCAGCTCGAATGAATTGACTGAAGCTTTCTTT. It yields the protein CASSSNELTEAFF.

This rearrangement joins TRBV5-6 to TRBJ2-3, with TRBD1 as a possible D gene (6 bases). V was trimmed by 3 bases and J by 4 bases, leaving 12 bases between them. Germline-derived CDR1 and CDR2 are SGHDT and YYEEEE. The CDR3 is 14 residues long. Here the CDR3 reads CASSSSGAADTQYF. CDR3 DNA sequence: TGTGCCAGCAGCTCCTCAGGGGCCGCAGATACGCAGTATTTT.

DNA of the CDR3: TGTGCCAGCAGCCCTAGGATGGGGGGGGGCAATCAGCCCCAGCATTTT. It yields the protein CASSPRMGGGNQPQHF. The chain employs TRBV7-8 and TRBJ1-5, with TRBD1 as a possible D gene (5 bases). The CDR3 loop spans 16 amino acids. V was cut by 5 bases and J by 2 bases, with 16 bases left in between. CDR1 is SGHVS, CDR2 FQNEAQ, per germline.

The chain combines TRBV2 with TRBJ1-5; 8 bases are a match to TRBD1. Germline-derived CDR1 and CDR2 are SNHLY and FYNNEI. V trimming: 5 bases; J trimming: 2 bases; junction bases outside the gene matches: 11. The CDR3 loop spans 17 amino acids. Here the CDR3 reads CASSLRTGRLGNQPQHF. The CDR3 nucleotides are TGTGCCAGCAGTCTGAGGACAGGGCGTTTGGGCAATCAGCCCCAGCATTTT.

This chain's CDR3 is CASYGGEQPQHF. Written as DNA, the CDR3 is TGTGCCAGCTATGGGGGCGAGCAGCCCCAGCATTTT. The gene calls are TRBV28 and TRBJ1-5; TRBD1 might be the D (6 bases). Germline CDR1 is MDHEN and CDR2 is SYDVKM. Between the trimmed V and J ends, which lost 8 bases and 7 bases, there was a span of 12 bases. There are 12 residues in the CDR3.

The rearrangement uses TRBV18 and TRBJ2-7, with D maybe TRBD1 (6 bases). The CDR3 runs to 14 residues. Germline V lookup: CDR1 KGHSH, CDR2 LQKENI. The V gene lost 4 bases and the J gene lost 6 bases, with 16 bases spanning the gap. CDR3 DNA sequence: TGTGCCAGCTCACTCGGCAGGGGAGCAGGCGAGCAGTACTTC. This translates into CASSLGRGAGEQYF.